These 32 T cell receptor beta chains share one sample of origin, sequenced in a study of shared clonotypes between healthy human individuals. Produced via immunoSEQ multiplex PCR; TCRdb's table is partial and in-frame only. The sample yields about 800,000 clones, 90% to 97% seen once. CD45RO-negative CD8 cells positively selected for CCR7 made up the naive population, which excluded terminally differentiated effector memory CD45RA+ cells. Source material: naive CD8+ T cells sorted from blood. All receptors come from a man between 25 and 39 years old in good health.

This sequence joins TRBV18 and TRBJ2-3; unclear D gene. Deletions cut 2 bases from V and 0 bases from J, with 9 bases between. The CDR3 contains 15 residues. CDR1 is KGHSH and CDR2 is LQKENI in the germline V gene. The chain's CDR3 is CASSPGPFSTDTQYF. CDR3 DNA sequence: TGTGCCAGCTCACCAGGACCCTTCAGCACAGATACGCAGTATTTT.

The chain employs TRBV5-5 and TRBJ2-7, with 8 bases that match TRBD2. The length of the CDR3 is 18 residues. Germline lookup yields CDR1 SGHKS and CDR2 YYEKEE (reference sequence). V shed 2 bases and J 3 bases; nucleotides not matched to a gene: 16. The DNA for the CDR3 is TGTGCCAGCAGCTTTAATCCTAGCGGGCCCCCCGTAGACTACGAGCAGTACTTC. Translation gives CASSFNPSGPPVDYEQYF.

This chain connects TRBV5-6 to TRBJ2-1, with TRBD2 matching 12 bases. The length of the CDR3 is 16 residues. Germline CDR1 reads SGHDT; CDR2 reads YYEEEE. V was clipped by 4 bases and J by 8 bases; unmatched bases: 10. The DNA of the CDR3 is TGTGCCAGCAGCGGCGGCCCTAGCGGGAGGGCCGATGAGCAGTTCTTC. It yields the protein CASSGGPSGRADEQFF.

This chain links TRBV4-1 with TRBJ1-3; unclear D gene. Germline V gives CDR1 MGHRA, CDR2 YSYEKL. This CDR3 is built from 15 residues. V lost 6 bases and J 1 base, leaving 13 bases between the germline ends. The CDR3 here is CASRVQAGSGNTIYF. CDR3 nucleotide sequence: TGCGCCAGCAGAGTTCAGGCGGGATCTGGAAACACCATATATTTT.

V gene TRBV27 combines with J gene TRBJ1-4, with D uncertain. CDR3 length: 16 amino acids. Trimming took 1 base from V and 6 from J, leaving 15 bases between them. Germline V CDR1 and CDR2: MNHEY, SMNVEV (reference sequence). The DNA of the CDR3 is TGTGCCAGCAGTTTATTTGCAGGCGGTTTGGATGAAAAACTGTTTTTT. The encoded protein is CASSLFAGGLDEKLFF.

The V and J genes are TRBV29-1 and TRBJ2-5; no firm D call. Germline V gives CDR1 SQVTM, CDR2 ANQGSEA. The CDR3 totals 19 residues. Deletions cut 4 bases from V and 5 bases from J, with 32 bases between. CDR3 nucleotides: TGCAGCGTTGGAGGCCTGACCGCTTTGACGGGCGCCGTCTGGGAGACCCAGTACTTC. It yields the protein CSVGGLTALTGAVWETQYF.

The chain joins TRBV2 to TRBJ2-7; 7 bases fit TRBD1. The CDR3 is made up of 16 amino acids. Losses at the gene ends were 2 bases for V and 0 bases for J; bases not matched to a gene: 7. CDR1 is SNHLY and CDR2 is FYNNEI in the germline V gene. CDR3 nucleotide sequence: TGTGCCAGCAGTGAATTCCAGGGGGTGAGCTCCTACGAGCAGTACTTC. This translates into CASSEFQGVSSYEQYF. The full variable domain, rest sourced from reference TRBV2 and TRBJ2-7, is EPEVTQTPSHQVTQMGQEVILRCVPISNHLYFYWYRQILGQKVEFLVSFYNNEISEKSEIFDDQFSVERPDGSNFTLKIRSTKLEDSAMYFCASSEFQGVSSYEQYFGPGTRLTVT.

This clone was observed a single time. Additional DNA sequences in this sample encode the identical CDR3. This chain uses TRBV7-9 with TRBJ1-1, with D unresolved. Germline V lookup: CDR1 SEHNR, CDR2 FQNEAQ (reference sequence). Trimming removed 0 bases from V and 3 bases from J, with 5 bases in between. This CDR3 is built from 13 residues. CDR3 region: CASSLASDTEAFF. The CDR3, as DNA: TGTGCCAGCAGCTTAGCAAGCGACACTGAAGCTTTCTTT.

CDR3 sequence: CASSPGTSGMSYEQYF. The CDR3 DNA reads TGTGCCAGCAGTCCGGGGACTAGCGGGATGTCCTACGAGCAGTACTTC. V and J are TRBV27 and TRBJ2-7; 13 bases agree with TRBD2. The CDR3 runs 16 residues. Germline V gene sequence: CDR1 MNHEY, CDR2 SMNVEV (reference sequence). V dropped 5 bases and J dropped 1; count of bases not matched to a gene: 5.

The chain uses TRBV13 and TRBJ1-1; D might be TRBD1 (5 bases). Trimming removed 4 bases at V and 5 bases at J, with 17 bases between. The CDR3 sequence is 15 residues long. The V gene's germline CDR1 is PRHDT and CDR2 FYEKMQ (reference sequence). CDR3 protein: CASSSQGRGETEAFF. CDR3 sequence (DNA): TGTGCCAGCAGCTCCCAGGGCCGGGGGGAAACTGAAGCTTTCTTT.

The chain links TRBV27 to TRBJ1-5; no clear D gene. The length of the CDR3 is 17 residues. Germline V gene data show CDR1 as MNHEY and CDR2 as SMNVEV (reference sequence). V was trimmed by 5 bases and J by 0 bases, leaving 17 bases between them. This chain's CDR3 is CASSPRLTSYSNQPQHF. CDR3 coding DNA: TGTGCCAGCAGTCCTCGTCTGACCAGTTATAGCAATCAGCCCCAGCATTTT.

The chain joins TRBV27 to TRBJ2-7; D might be TRBD2 (6 bases). V lost 3 bases to trimming and J lost 0 bases, with 9 bases between them. From germline, CDR1 is MNHEY and CDR2 SMNVEV (reference sequence). The CDR3 sequence is 14 residues long. In DNA, the CDR3 is TGTGCCAGCAGTTTTGACGGGGGCTCCTACGAGCAGTACTTC. Translating it yields CASSFDGGSYEQYF.

V gene TRBV7-9 combines with J gene TRBJ1-1, with D uncertain. The V and J ends lost 8 bases and 5 bases respectively, with 9 bases between them. Germline V gene data show CDR1 as SEHNR and CDR2 as FQNEAQ (reference sequence). The CDR3 is 11 residues long. The CDR3 sequence is CASGMGTEAFF. Written as DNA, the CDR3 is TGTGCCAGCGGCATGGGGACTGAAGCTTTCTTT.

The rearrangement joins TRBV4-3 to TRBJ2-1; the D is unclear. Germline values: CDR1 LGHNA, CDR2 YSLEER. Trimming pared 4 bases from V and 3 bases from J, leaving 13 bases between. This CDR3 is built from 15 residues. The CDR3: CASSLERQFYNEQFF. The CDR3 DNA sequence: TGCGCCAGCAGCCTGGAAAGACAATTCTACAATGAGCAGTTCTTC.

Remarks on this clone: Other nucleotide sequences in the sample specify the same CDR3. The CDR3 coding sequence is TGTGCCAGCAGTTTGCAGGGGGTTTATGGCTACACCTTC. It yields the protein CASSLQGVYGYTF. The V and J genes are TRBV27 and TRBJ1-2; 7 nucleotides align to TRBD1. The CDR3 contains 13 residues. The J segment lost 5 bases and the V segment lost 3 bases, leaving 3 bases of the junction unmatched. Germline lookup yields CDR1 MNHEY and CDR2 SMNVEV (reference sequence).

The V call is TRBV28, the J call TRBJ1-1; D is unresolved. Germline lookup yields CDR1 MDHEN and CDR2 SYDVKM. Trimming removed 3 bases from V and 0 bases from J, with 20 bases in between. CDR3 length: 18 amino acids. The CDR3 nucleotides read TGTGCCAGCAGTTTCCTCACTTCGGCTGGACGGATGAACACTGAAGCTTTCTTT. Translation: CASSFLTSAGRMNTEAFF.

The CDR3 here is CASSLAFRGQLTYEQYF. The CDR3 DNA reads TGTGCCAGCAGCTTAGCTTTCAGGGGCCAACTAACCTACGAGCAGTACTTC. This sequence joins TRBV7-9 and TRBJ2-7, with D possibly TRBD1 on 6 matching bases. V shed 0 bases and J shed 2 bases, with 17 bases lying between them. This CDR3 region has 17 residues. Germline CDR1 SEHNR, CDR2 FQNEAQ (reference sequence). The full variable domain, completed using reference TRBV7-9 and TRBJ2-7, is DTGVSQNPRHKITKRGQNVTFRCDPISEHNRLYWYRQTLGQGPEFLTYFQNEAQLEKSRLLSDRFSAERPKGSFSTLEIQRTEQGDSAMYLCASSLAFRGQLTYEQYFGPGTRLTVT.

The chain recombines TRBV6-4 with TRBJ2-7; 14 positions agree with TRBD2. CDR1 and CDR2 (germline): MRHNA, SNTAGT. CDR3 length: 20 residues. The J segment lost 2 bases and the V segment lost 0 bases, leaving 12 bases of the junction unmatched. The CDR3 bases are TGTGCCAGCAGTGACTCTGAGGACAGGGGACTAGCGGGGGAACCCTACGAGCAGTACTTC. Translating it yields CASSDSEDRGLAGEPYEQYF.

The chain employs TRBV28 and TRBJ2-5; possible D gene TRBD1, 6 bases. V was pared by 3 bases and J by 4 bases, with 12 bases between. The CDR3 contains 14 residues. Per germline, CDR1 MDHEN and CDR2 SYDVKM. CDR3 DNA: TGTGCCAGCAGTTTCCAGGGGCTGGGAGAGACCCAGTACTTC. Its translation: CASSFQGLGETQYF. The complete variable domain, with remaining parts taken from reference TRBV28 and TRBJ2-5, reads DVKVTQSSRYLVKRTGEKVFLECVQDMDHENMFWYRQDPGLGLRLIYFSYDVKMKEKGDIPEGYSVSREKKERFSLILESASTNQTSMYLCASSFQGLGETQYFGPGTRLLVL.

The chain uses TRBV6-5 and TRBJ2-3; 11 positions match TRBD2. V lost 4 bases, J lost 3 bases, and 6 bases stayed unmatched. There are 16 residues in the CDR3. CDR1 is MNHEY and CDR2 is SVGAGI in the germline V gene. For the CDR3, the DNA is TGTGCCAGCAGTTTAACTAGCGGGAGATCGACAGATACGCAGTATTTT. It yields the protein CASSLTSGRSTDTQYF.

This chain uses TRBV27 with TRBJ1-4; 9 bases are shared with TRBD1. J gave up 8 bases and V 7 bases, and 8 bases lay outside the gene matches. This CDR3 has 14 amino acids. Germline lookup yields CDR1 MNHEY and CDR2 SMNVEV (reference sequence). CDR3 sequence (DNA): TGTGCCAGCACGACGGGACAGGGACAGGAAAAACTGTTTTTT. The encoded protein is CASTTGQGQEKLFF.

The chain carries TRBV25-1 and TRBJ2-7; D unresolved. Trimming removed 7 bases from V and 6 bases from J, with 16 bases in between. The CDR3 covers 13 residues. The V gene's germline CDR1 is MGHDK and CDR2 SYGVNS. CDR3 in DNA: TGTGCCAGCAACCTAGGACCCCTCCGCGAGCAGTACTTC. It is translated as CASNLGPLREQYF.

The chain joins TRBV7-9 to TRBJ2-5, with D perhaps assigned TRBD1 or TRBD2 (5 bases each). The CDR3 totals 14 residues. V was trimmed by 3 bases and J by 5 bases, leaving 13 bases between them. The germline V gene encodes CDR1 SEHNR and CDR2 FQNEAQ (reference sequence). This CDR3 is CASSLGEVPETQYF. In nucleotides, the CDR3 is TGTGCCAGCAGCTTGGGGGAAGTGCCGGAGACCCAGTACTTC.

This CDR3 reads CASKRLAGGSSEQFF. CDR3 nucleotides: TGTGCCAGCAAAAGACTAGCGGGAGGTTCCAGTGAGCAGTTCTTC. The chain recombines TRBV6-5 with TRBJ2-1; 13 nucleotides match TRBD2. CDR1 MNHEY and CDR2 SVGAGI come from the germline V gene. V lost 7 bases and J lost 9; bases outside the gene matches: 9. The CDR3 runs 15 residues.

The chain couples TRBV4-3 to TRBJ2-1; TRBD2 might be the D (5 bases). Trimming removed 1 base at V and 1 base at J, with 8 bases between. The CDR3 spans 15 residues. CDR1 is LGHNA and CDR2 is YSLEER in the germline V gene. The CDR3 region has the DNA TGCGCCAGCAGCCAAGCCCCGGGGTCCTACAATGAGCAGTTCTTC. Residues: CASSQAPGSYNEQFF.

The rearrangement uses TRBV7-8 and TRBJ2-3; D is undetermined. Germline V gene lookup returns CDR1 SGHVS and CDR2 FQNEAQ. CDR3 size: 15 residues. Between the trimmed V and J ends, which lost 4 bases and 3 bases, there was a span of 14 bases. CDR3 DNA: TGTGCCAGCAGCTCCCGGGTCGGAACGACAGATACGCAGTATTTT. It specifies CASSSRVGTTDTQYF.

This chain joins TRBV13 and TRBJ2-7; D possibly matches TRBD1 or TRBD2 (5 bases each). CDR1 and CDR2 (germline): PRHDT, FYEKMQ (reference sequence). Trimming took 5 bases from V and 11 from J, leaving 22 bases between them. This CDR3 has 14 amino acids. CDR3 sequence reads: CASSADRDGTREYF. The CDR3 bases are TGTGCCAGCAGCGCTGACCGGGACGGAACTCGGGAGTACTTC. The full variable domain, with the rest looked up from reference TRBV13 and TRBJ2-7, is AAGVIQSPRHLIKEKRETATLKCYPIPRHDTVYWYQQGPGQDPQFLISFYEKMQSDKGSIPDRFSAQQFSDYHSELNMSSLELGDSALYFCASSADRDGTREYFGPGTRLTVT.

The chain is built from TRBV27 and TRBJ2-7, with 11 bases that match TRBD2. CDR1 is MNHEY and CDR2 is SMNVEV in the germline V gene (reference sequence). This CDR3 contains 15 residues. Trimming at V came to 5 bases and at J to 2 bases, leaving 5 bases not matched to a gene. DNA for the CDR3: TGTGCCAGCAGTGCGCTAGCGGGAGGTACCTACGAGCAGTACTTC. Its protein is CASSALAGGTYEQYF.

The genes are TRBV5-6 and TRBJ2-7; D is tentatively TRBD1 or TRBD2 (5 bases each). The germline V gene has CDR1 SGHDT and CDR2 YYEEEE. Trimming cost V 4 bases and J 7 bases, with 12 bases left between them. The CDR3 extends over 12 amino acids. CDR3 sequence reads: CASSSGGHEQYF. CDR3 in DNA: TGTGCCAGCAGCAGCGGCGGACATGAGCAGTACTTC.

The V and J genes are TRBV4-3 and TRBJ2-1; TRBD2 matches at 8 bases. This CDR3 spans 18 amino acids. V was pared by 3 bases and J by 0 bases, with 10 bases of the junction left unmatched. The germline V gene encodes CDR1 LGHNA and CDR2 YSLEER. As DNA, the CDR3 is TGCGCCAGCAGCCACACCGGACTAGCAGGAAGCTCCTACAATGAGCAGTTCTTC. Protein: CASSHTGLAGSSYNEQFF.

The chain has TRBV7-6 and TRBJ2-7; TRBD2 matches 14 bases. The V segment lost 5 bases and the J segment 3 bases; nucleotides outside the gene matches: 9. Germline values: CDR1 SGHVS, CDR2 FNYEAQ. The CDR3 contains 17 residues. CDR3 amino acids: CASSPLPTSGRDYEQYF. The CDR3 bases are TGTGCCAGCAGCCCCCTCCCGACTAGCGGGAGGGACTACGAGCAGTACTTC.

The chain carries TRBV27 and TRBJ1-1; D gene ambiguous. Trimming cost V 6 bases and J 1 base, with 6 bases left between them. Germline V gene sequence: CDR1 MNHEY, CDR2 SMNVEV (reference sequence). The CDR3 length is 12 residues. Here the CDR3 reads CASRRQNTEAFF. CDR3 nucleotide sequence: TGTGCCAGCAGGCGACAGAACACTGAAGCTTTCTTT.